The source of this T cell receptor beta chain is a study of immune heterogeneity within non-small cell lung tumors. With 32 V and 13 J primers, multiplex PCR amplified the TCR beta CDR3. TCRdb independently ran MiXCR on the multiplex PCR reads; one entry per CDR3 protein. The sample lists about 4,600 distinct CDR3 sequences, less than 40% occurring once. With approximately 650 ng used per sample, the template was genomic DNA from bulk tumor. Several biopsies per primary tumor, spaced far apart, were taken during surgery. Those enrolled were patients newly diagnosed with untreated non-small cell lung cancer and undergoing curative surgery. Study-wide results and caveats: The study found identical dominant CDR3 beta clonotypes recurring across tumor sites within a patient, alongside site-unique high-frequency clones.

This CDR3 region has 16 residues. Germline V gene sequence: CDR1 KGHSH, CDR2 LQKENI. In regard to this clonotype: Its target is unknown. One end of the junction fails to match germline, which may point to a read error.

The chain uses TRBV18 and TRBJ2-5, with D tentatively TRBD1 (5 bases). What was sequenced was lung tumor tissue. The clonotype originates from a woman in her fifties or sixties with non-small cell lung cancer. For the CDR3, the DNA is TGTGCCATCTCACGTTCATCCTGGACACCCTGGGAGACCCAGTACTTC. This translates into CAISRSSWTPWETQYF.